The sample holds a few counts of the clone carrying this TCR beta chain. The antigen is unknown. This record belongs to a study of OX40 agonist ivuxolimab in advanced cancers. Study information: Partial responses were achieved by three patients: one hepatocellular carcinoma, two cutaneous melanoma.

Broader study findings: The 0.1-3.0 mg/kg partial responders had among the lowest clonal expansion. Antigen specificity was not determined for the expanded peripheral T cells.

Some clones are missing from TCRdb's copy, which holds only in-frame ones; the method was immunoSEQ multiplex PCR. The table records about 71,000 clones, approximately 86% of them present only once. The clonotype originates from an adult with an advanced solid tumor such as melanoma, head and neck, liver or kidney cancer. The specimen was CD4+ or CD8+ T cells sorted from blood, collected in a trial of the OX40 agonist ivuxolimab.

The CDR3 sequence: CASSQVPGPDTQYF. The CDR3 bases are TGCGCCAGCAGCCAAGTCCCGGGTCCAGATACGCAGTATTTT. The chain carries TRBV4-1 and TRBJ2-3, with D uncertain. Germline V gene lookup returns CDR1 MGHRA and CDR2 YSYEKL. This CDR3 is 14 amino acids long. V lost 1 base, J lost 4 bases, and 9 bases lay in between.